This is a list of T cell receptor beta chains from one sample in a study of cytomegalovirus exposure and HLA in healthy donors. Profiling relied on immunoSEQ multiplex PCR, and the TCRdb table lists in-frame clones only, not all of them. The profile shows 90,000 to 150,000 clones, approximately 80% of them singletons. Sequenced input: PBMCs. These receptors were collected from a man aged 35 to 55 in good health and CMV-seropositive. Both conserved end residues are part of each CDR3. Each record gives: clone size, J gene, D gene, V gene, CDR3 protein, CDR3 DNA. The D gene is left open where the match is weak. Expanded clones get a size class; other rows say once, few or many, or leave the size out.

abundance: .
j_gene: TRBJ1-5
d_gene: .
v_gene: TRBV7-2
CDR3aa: CASSIQQGQNQPQHF
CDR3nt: TGTGCCAGCAGCATCCAGCAGGGTCAAAATCAGCCCCAGCATTTT

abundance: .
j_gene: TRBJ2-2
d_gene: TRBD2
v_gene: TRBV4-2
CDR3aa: CASSQVWGGSGELFF
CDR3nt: TGTGCCAGCAGCCAGGTCTGGGGGGGATCCGGGGAGCTGTTTTTT

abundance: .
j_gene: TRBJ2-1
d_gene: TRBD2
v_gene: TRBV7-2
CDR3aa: CASSLAASGGWSSNEQFF
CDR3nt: TGTGCCAGCAGCTTAGCTGCTAGCGGGGGGTGGAGCAGTAATGAGCAGTTCTTC

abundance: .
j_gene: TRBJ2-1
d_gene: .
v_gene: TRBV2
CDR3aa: CASSVGQTYNEQFF
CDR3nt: TGTGCCAGCAGTGTTGGACAGACCTACAATGAGCAGTTCTTC

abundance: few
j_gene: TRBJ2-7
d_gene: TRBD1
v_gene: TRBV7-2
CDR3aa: CASSFAGGGYYEQYF
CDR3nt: TGTGCCAGCAGCTTTGCAGGGGGCGGCTACTACGAGCAGTACTTC

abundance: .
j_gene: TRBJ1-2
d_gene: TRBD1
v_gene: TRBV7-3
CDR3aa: CASSLDRAGYGYTF
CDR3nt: TGTGCCAGCAGCTTAGACAGGGCGGGCTATGGCTACACCTTC

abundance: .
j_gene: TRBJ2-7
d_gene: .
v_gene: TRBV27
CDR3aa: CASSRRMGDTINYEQYF
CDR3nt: TGTGCCAGCAGTCGCCGAATGGGGGACACAATCAACTACGAGCAGTACTTC

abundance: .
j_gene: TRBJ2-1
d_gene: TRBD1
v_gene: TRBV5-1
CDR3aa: CASSQPRTGGPGDEQFF
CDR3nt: TGCGCCAGCAGCCAACCAAGGACAGGGGGGCCCGGGGATGAGCAGTTCTTC

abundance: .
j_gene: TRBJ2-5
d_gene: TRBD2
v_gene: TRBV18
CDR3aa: CASSPGLAEETQYF
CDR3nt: TGTGCCAGCTCACCAGGACTAGCGGAAGAGACCCAGTACTTC

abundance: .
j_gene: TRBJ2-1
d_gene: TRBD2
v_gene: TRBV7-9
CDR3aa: CASSPLGLAGNYNEQFF
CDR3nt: TGTGCCAGCAGCCCCTTAGGGCTAGCGGGGAACTACAATGAGCAGTTCTTC

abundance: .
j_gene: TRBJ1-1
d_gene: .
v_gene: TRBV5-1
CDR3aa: CASTWGGNTEAFF
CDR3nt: TGCGCCAGCACCTGGGGGGGGAACACTGAAGCTTTCTTT

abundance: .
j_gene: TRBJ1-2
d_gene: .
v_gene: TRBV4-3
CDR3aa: CASSQATGDGYTF
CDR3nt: TGCGCCAGCAGCCAAGCGACAGGAGATGGCTACACCTTC

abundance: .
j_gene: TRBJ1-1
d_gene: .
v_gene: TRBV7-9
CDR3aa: CASSLAHRTEAFF
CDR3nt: TGTGCCAGCAGCTTAGCTCACAGAACAGAAGCTTTCTTT

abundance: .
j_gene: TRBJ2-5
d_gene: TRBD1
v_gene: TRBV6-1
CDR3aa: CASSEGQGQETQYF
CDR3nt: TGTGCCAGCAGCGAAGGACAGGGCCAAGAGACCCAGTACTTC

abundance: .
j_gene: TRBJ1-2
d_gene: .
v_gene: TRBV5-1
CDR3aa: CASSLARGGDYGYTF
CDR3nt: TGCGCCAGCAGCTTGGCCCGGGGAGGGGACTATGGCTACACCTTC

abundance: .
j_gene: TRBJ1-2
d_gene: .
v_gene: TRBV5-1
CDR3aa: CASSLLAGSNYGYTF
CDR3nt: TGCGCCAGCAGCTTGCTGGCGGGAAGTAACTATGGCTACACCTTC

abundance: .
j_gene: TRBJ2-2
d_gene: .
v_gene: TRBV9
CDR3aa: CASSTPPGSGELFF
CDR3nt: TGTGCCAGCAGCACCCCCCCAGGGTCTGGGGAGCTGTTTTTT

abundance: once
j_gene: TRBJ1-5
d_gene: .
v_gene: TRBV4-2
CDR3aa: CASADKVNQPQHF
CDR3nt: TGTGCCAGCGCGGATAAGGTAAATCAGCCCCAGCATTTT

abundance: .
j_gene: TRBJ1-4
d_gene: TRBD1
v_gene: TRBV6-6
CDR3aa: CASSSPRGRGEKLFF
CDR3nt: TGTGCCAGCAGTAGCCCCAGGGGGCGCGGTGAAAAACTGTTTTTT

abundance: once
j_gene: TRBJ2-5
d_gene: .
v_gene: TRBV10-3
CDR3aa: CAISEQVQETQYF
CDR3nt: TGTGCCATCAGTGAACAGGTCCAAGAGACCCAGTACTTC

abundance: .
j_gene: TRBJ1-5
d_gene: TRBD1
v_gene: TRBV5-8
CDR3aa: CASSFRFPGGRNQPQHF
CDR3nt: TGTGCCAGCAGCTTCCGCTTTCCAGGGGGCCGAAATCAGCCCCAGCATTTT

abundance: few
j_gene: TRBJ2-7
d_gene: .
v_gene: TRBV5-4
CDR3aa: CASSWTAGAYEQYF
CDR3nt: TGTGCCAGCAGCTGGACGGCGGGTGCCTACGAGCAGTACTTC

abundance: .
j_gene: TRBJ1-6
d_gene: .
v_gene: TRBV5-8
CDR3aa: CASSWGESPLHF
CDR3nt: TGTGCCAGCAGCTGGGGCGAATCACCCCTCCACTTT

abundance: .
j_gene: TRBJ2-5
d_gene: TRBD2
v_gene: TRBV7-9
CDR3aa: CASTLAGWQGGETQYF
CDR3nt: TGTGCCAGCACCTTAGCGGGCTGGCAGGGTGGAGAGACCCAGTACTTC

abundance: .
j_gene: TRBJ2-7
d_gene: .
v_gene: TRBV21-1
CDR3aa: CASSPRDRGKSGSYEQYF
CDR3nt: TGTGCCAGCAGCCCCCGGGACAGGGGGAAGTCTGGTTCCTACGAGCAGTACTTC

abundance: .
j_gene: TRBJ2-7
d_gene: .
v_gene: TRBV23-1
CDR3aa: CASSHSQQLGSF
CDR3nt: TGCGCCAGCAGTCATTCTCAACAGTTGGGTTCCTTC

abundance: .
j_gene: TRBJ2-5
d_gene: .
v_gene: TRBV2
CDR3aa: CASSEREVETQYF
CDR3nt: TGTGCCAGCAGTGAGAGGGAGGTCGAGACCCAGTACTTC

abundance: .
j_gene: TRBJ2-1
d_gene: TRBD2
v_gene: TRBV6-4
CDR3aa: CASSVTGGTLESSYNEQFF
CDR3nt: TGTGCCAGCAGTGTTACCGGGGGGACGTTAGAGAGCTCCTACAATGAGCAGTTCTTC

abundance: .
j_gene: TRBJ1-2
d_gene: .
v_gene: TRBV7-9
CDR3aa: CASSLGLYGYTF
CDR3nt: TGTGCCAGCAGCTTAGGACTCTATGGCTACACCTTC

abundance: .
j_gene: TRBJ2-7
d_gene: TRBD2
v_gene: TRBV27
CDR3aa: CASSLPRGRGGRNEQYF
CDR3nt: TGTGCCAGCAGTCTTCCCCGGGGGCGGGGGGGGCGGAACGAGCAGTACTTC

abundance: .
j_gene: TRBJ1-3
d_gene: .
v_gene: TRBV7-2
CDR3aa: CASSVQGGLSGNTIYF
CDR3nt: TGTGCCAGCAGCGTCCAGGGAGGACTCTCTGGAAACACCATATATTTT